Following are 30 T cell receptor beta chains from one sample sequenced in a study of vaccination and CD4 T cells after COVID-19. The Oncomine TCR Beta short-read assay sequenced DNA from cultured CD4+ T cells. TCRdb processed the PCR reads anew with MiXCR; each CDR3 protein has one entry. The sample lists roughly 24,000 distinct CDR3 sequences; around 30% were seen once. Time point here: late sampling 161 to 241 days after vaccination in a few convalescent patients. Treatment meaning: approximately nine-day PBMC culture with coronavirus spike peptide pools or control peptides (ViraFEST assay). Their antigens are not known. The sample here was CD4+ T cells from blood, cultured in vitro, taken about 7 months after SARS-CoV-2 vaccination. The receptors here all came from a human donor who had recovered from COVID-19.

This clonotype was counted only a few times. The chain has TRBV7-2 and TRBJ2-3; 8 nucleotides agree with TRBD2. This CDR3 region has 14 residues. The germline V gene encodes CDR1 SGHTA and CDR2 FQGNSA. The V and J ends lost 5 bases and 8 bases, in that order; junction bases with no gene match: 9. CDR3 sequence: CASSPQRGWGTQYF. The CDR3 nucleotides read TGTGCCAGCAGCCCACAGCGGGGGTGGGGTACGCAGTATTTT. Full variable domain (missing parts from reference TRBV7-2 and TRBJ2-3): GAGVSQSPSNKVTEKGKDVELRCDPISGHTALYWYRQSLGQGLEFLIYFQGNSAPDKSGLPSDRFSAERTGGSVSTLTIQRTQQEDSAVYLCASSPQRGWGTQYFGPGTRLTVL.

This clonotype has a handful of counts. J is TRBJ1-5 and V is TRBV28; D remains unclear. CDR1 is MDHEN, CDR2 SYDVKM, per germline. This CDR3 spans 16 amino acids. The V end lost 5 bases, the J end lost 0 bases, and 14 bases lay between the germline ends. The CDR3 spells CASSPLGSYSNQPQHF. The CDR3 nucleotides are TGTGCCAGCAGTCCCCTCGGCAGCTATAGCAATCAGCCCCAGCATTTT.

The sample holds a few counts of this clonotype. The CDR3 nucleotides read TGTGCCAGCAGCTTGAGCTCCTACGAGCAGTACTTC. Its translation: CASSLSSYEQYF. This chain joins TRBV7-9 and TRBJ2-7; no definite D call. The CDR3 runs to 12 residues. Germline V lookup: CDR1 SEHNR, CDR2 FQNEAQ (reference sequence). V shed 3 bases and J shed 0 bases, with 3 bases lying between them.

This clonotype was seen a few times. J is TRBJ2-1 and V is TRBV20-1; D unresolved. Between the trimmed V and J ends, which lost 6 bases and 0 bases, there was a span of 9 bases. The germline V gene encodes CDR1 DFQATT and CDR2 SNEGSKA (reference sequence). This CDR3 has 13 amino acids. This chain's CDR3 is CSALLFSYNEQFF. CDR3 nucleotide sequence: TGCAGTGCCCTCTTATTCTCCTACAATGAGCAGTTCTTC.

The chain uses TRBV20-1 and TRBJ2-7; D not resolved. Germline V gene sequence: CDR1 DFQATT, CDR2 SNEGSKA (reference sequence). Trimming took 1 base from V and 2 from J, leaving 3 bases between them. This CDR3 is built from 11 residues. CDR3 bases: TGCAGTGCTAGAGGGACCTACGAGCAGTACTTC. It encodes CSARGTYEQYF.

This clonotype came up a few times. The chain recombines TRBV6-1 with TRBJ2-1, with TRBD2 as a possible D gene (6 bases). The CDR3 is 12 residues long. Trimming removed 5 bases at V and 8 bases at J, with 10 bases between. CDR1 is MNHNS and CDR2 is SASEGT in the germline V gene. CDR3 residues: CASSPTSYEQFF. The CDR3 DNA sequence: TGTGCCAGCAGTCCCACTAGCTATGAGCAGTTCTTC.

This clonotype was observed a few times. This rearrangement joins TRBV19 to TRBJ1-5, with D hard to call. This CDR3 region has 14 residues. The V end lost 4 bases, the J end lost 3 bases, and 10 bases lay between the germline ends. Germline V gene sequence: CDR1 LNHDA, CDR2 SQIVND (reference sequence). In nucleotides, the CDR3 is TGTGCCAGTAGTACCACAAGGTTCAATCAGCCCCAGCATTTT. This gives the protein CASSTTRFNQPQHF.

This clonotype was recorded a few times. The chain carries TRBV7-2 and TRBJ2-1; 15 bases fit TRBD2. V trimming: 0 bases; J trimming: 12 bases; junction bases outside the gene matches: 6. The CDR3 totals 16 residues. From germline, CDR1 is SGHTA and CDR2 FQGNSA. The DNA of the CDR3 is TGTGCCAGCAGCTTAGCAGGACTAGCGGGAGGGCCGGTGCAGTTCTTC. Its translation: CASSLAGLAGGPVQFF.

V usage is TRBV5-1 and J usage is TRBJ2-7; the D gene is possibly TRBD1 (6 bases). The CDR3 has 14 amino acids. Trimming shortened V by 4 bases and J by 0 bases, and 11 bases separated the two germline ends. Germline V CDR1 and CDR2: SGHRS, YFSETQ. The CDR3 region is CASSLGTRSYEQYF. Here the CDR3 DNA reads TGCGCCAGCAGCCTCGGGACACGCTCCTACGAGCAGTACTTC.

The CDR3 DNA sequence: TGCGCCAGCAGCCAAGATGAGCCAGGGACCTACGAGCAGTACTTC. Translation gives CASSQDEPGTYEQYF. The rearrangement joins TRBV4-1 to TRBJ2-7; weak D call: TRBD1 (5 bases). CDR1 is MGHRA, CDR2 YSYEKL, per germline. CDR3 length: 15 residues. Trimming shortened V by 0 bases and J by 2 bases, and 11 bases separated the two germline ends.

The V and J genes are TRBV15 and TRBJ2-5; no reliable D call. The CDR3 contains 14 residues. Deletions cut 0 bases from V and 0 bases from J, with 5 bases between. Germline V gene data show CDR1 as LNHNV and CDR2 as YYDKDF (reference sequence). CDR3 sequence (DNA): TGTGCCACCAGCAGAGACAGGTACCAAGAGACCCAGTACTTC. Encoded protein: CATSRDRYQETQYF. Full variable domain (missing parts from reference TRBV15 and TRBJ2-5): DAMVIQNPRYQVTQFGKPVTLSCSQTLNHNVMYWYQQKSSQAPKLLFHYYDKDFNNEADTPDNFQSRRPNTSFCFLDIRSPGLGDTAMYLCATSRDRYQETQYFGPGTRLLVL.

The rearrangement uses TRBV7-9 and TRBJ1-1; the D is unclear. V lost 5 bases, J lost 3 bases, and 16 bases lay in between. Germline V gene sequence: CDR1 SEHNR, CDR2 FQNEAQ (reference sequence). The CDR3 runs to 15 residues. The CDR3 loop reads CASSQHEGWDTEAFF. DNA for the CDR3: TGTGCCAGCAGCCAGCACGAGGGATGGGACACTGAAGCTTTCTTT.

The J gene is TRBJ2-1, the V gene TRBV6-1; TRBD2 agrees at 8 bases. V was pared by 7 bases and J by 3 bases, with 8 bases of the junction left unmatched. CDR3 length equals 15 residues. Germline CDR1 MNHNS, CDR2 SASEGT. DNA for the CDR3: TGTGCCAGCACCGTAGGGGGACTAGGCTACAATGAGCAGTTCTTC. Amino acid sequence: CASTVGGLGYNEQFF.

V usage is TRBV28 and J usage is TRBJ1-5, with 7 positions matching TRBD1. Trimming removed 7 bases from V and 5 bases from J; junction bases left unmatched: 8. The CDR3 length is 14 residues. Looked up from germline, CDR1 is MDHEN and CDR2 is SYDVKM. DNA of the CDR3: TGTGCCAGCACCGAACCGACAGGGTATCAGCCCCAGCATTTT. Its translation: CASTEPTGYQPQHF.

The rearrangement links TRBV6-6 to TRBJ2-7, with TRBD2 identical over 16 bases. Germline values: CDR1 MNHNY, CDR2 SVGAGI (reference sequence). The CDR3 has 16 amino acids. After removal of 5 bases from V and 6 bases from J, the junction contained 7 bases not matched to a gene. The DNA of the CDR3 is TGTGCCAGCAGTGGTCCCGGGACTAGCGGGAGGGGCGAGCAGTACTTC. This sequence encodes CASSGPGTSGRGEQYF.

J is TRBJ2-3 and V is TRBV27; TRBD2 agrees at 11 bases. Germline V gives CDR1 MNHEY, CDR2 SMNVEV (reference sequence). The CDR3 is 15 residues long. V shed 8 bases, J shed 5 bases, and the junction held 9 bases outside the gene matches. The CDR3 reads CASYRLAGSLDTQYF. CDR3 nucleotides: TGTGCCAGCTATCGACTAGCGGGGAGTCTAGATACGCAGTATTTT.

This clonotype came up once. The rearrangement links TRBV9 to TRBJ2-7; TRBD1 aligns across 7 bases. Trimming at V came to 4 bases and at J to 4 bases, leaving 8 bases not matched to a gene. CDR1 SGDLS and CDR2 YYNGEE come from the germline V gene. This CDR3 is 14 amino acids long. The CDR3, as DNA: TGTGCCAGCAGCCAAGGACAGGAAGGGTACGAGCAGTACTTC. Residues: CASSQGQEGYEQYF.

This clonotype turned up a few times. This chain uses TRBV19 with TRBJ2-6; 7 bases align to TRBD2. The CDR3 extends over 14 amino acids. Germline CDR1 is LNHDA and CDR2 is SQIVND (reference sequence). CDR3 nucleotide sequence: TGTGCTAGTGACCGGGGGGCTGGGGCCAACGTCCTGACTTTC. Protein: CASDRGAGANVLTF.

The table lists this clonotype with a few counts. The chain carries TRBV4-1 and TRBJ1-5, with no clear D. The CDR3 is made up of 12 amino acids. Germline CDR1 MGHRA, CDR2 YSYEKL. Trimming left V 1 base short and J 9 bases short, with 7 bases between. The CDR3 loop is CASSQGSWPQHF. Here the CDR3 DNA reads TGCGCCAGCAGCCAAGGCTCTTGGCCCCAGCATTTT.

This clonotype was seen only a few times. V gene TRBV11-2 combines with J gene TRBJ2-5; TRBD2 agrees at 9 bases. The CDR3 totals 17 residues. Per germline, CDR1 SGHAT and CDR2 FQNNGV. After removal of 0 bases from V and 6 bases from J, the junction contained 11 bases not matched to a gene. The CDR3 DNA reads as TGTGCCAGCAGCTTAGATGTACCAGCGGGAGGTCTACAGACCCAGTACTTC. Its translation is CASSLDVPAGGLQTQYF.

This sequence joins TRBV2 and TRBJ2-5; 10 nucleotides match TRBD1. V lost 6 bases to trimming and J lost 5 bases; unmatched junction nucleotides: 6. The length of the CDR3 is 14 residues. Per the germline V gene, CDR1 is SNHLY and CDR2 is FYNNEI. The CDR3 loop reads CASRGGTGVETQYF. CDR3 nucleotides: TGTGCCAGCAGGGGAGGGACAGGGGTTGAGACCCAGTACTTC.

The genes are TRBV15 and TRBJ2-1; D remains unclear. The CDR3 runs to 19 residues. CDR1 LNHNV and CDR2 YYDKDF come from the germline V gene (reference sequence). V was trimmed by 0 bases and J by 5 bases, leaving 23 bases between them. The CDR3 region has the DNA TGTGCCACCAGCAGAGATCCCCGAACCCGACCGAGCCCCCACAATGAGCAGTTCTTC. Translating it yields CATSRDPRTRPSPHNEQFF. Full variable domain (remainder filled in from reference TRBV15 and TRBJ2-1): DAMVIQNPRYQVTQFGKPVTLSCSQTLNHNVMYWYQQKSSQAPKLLFHYYDKDFNNEADTPDNFQSRRPNTSFCFLDIRSPGLGDTAMYLCATSRDPRTRPSPHNEQFFGPGTRLTVL.

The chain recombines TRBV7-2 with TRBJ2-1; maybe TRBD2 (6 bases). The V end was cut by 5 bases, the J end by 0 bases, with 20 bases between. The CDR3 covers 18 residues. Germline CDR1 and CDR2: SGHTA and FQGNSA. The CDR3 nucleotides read TGTGCCAGCAGCCCCACCTCGGGACTCTCGAGCTCCTACAATGAGCAGTTCTTC. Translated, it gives CASSPTSGLSSSYNEQFF.

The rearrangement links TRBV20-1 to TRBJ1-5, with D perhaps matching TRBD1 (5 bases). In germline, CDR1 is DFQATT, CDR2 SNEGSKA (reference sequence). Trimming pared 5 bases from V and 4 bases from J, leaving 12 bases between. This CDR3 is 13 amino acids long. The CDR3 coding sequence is TGCAGTGCTTGGGACGGACCGAATCAGCCCCAGCATTTT. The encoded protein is CSAWDGPNQPQHF.

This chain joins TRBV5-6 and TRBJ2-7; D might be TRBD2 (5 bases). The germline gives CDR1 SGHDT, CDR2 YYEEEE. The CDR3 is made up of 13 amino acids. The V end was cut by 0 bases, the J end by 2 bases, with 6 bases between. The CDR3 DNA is TGTGCCAGCAGCTTGGCCGGGACCTACGAGCAGTACTTC. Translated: CASSLAGTYEQYF.

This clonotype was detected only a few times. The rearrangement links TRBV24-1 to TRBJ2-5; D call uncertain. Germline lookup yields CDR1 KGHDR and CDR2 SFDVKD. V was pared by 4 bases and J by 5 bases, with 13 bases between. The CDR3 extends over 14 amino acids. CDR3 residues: CATSDPRAVETQYF. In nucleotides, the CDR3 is TGTGCCACCAGTGACCCACGGGCGGTGGAGACCCAGTACTTC.

The DNA of the CDR3 is TGTGCCAGCAGTTCCCAGGGCGGCTACACCTTC. This sequence encodes CASSSQGGYTF. V gene TRBV28 combines with J gene TRBJ1-2, with D maybe TRBD1 (5 bases). Trimming removed 4 bases at V and 8 bases at J, with 8 bases between. The CDR3 extends over 11 amino acids. Germline V lookup: CDR1 MDHEN, CDR2 SYDVKM.

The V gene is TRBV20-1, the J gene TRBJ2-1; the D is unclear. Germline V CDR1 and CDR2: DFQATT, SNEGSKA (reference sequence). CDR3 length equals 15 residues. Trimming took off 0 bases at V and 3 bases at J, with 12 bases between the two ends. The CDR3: CSARDMVHYYNEQFF. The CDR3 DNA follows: TGCAGTGCTAGAGATATGGTCCACTACTACAATGAGCAGTTCTTC.

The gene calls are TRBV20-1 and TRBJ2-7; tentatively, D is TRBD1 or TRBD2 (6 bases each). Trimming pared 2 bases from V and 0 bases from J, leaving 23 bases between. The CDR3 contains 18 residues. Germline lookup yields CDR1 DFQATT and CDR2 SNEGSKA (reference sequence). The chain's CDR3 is CSARPTTGTGLGSYEQYF. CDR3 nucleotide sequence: TGCAGTGCTAGACCAACTACAGGGACTGGCCTCGGCTCCTACGAGCAGTACTTC.

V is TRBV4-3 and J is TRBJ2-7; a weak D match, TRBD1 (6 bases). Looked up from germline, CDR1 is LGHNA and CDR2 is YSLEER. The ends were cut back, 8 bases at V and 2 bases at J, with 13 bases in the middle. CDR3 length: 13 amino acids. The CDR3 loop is CASGRDITYEQYF. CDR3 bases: TGCGCCAGCGGAAGGGACATTACCTACGAGCAGTACTTC.